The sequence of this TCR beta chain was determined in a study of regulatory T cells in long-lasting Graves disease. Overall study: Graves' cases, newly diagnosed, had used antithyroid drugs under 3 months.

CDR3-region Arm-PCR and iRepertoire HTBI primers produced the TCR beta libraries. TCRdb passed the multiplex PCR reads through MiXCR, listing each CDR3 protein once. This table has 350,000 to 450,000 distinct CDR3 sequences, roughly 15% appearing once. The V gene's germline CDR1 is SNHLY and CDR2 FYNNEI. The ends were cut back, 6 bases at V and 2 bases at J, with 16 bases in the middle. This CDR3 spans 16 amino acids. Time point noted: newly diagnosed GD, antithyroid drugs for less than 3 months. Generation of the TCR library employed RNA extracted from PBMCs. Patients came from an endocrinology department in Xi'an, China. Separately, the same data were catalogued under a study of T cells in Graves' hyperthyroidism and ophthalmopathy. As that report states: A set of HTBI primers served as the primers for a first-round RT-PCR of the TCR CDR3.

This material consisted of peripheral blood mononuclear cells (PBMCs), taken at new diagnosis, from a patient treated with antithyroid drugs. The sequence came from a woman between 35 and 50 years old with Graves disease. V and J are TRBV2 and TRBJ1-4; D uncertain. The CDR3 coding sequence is TGTGCCAGCAGCCGACGACCTATTGGGACTAATGAAAAACTGTTTTTT. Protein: CASSRRPIGTNEKLFF.